Sequencing of this T cell receptor beta chain was carried out in a study of identical twins (dated by TCRdb to between 2015 and 2016). Broadly, across the study: The study deep-sequenced TCR alpha and beta repertoires from monozygotic twins, unrelated adults of various ages and cord blood to test whether fetal clonotypes persist. To rule out contamination, the twin experiments were replicated at different times with different library preparation protocols. What the research found in general, with its limitations: Because the same donors could not be followed over many years, conclusions were based on cross-sectional statistical analysis. Compared with coincidental sharing between unrelated individuals, out-of-frame TCR alpha sequences shared between twins had an excess of sequences with low generation probability. The excess sharing between twins in beta out-of-frame sequences was weaker because fewer shared sequences reduced the signal-to-noise ratio. Fewer insertions were carried by abundant cord blood beta clonotypes; a weaker similar trend was observed in young adult naive repertoires, while no such trend was observed in memory repertoires. In monozygotic twins, out-of-frame TCR alpha sharing was systematically underestimated by recombination models, although the models agreed with sharing between unrelated individuals. Zero-insertion analyses could be partly confounded by invariant T cells such as MAIT and iNKT, though diverse VJ usage argued against such confounding for most clonotypes.

All donors were healthy Caucasians. Three pairs of female monozygotic twins, all aged about 18 to 30 years, were included in the twin cohort. The RNA used for TCR libraries was isolated from peripheral blood mononuclear cells. V lost 5 bases and J lost 0 bases; the stretch between them is 12 bases long. CDR1 and CDR2, per the germline V gene, are KGHDR and SFDVKD. The CDR3 starts with the cysteine, ends with the phenylalanine, and has 16 residues. Only CDR3 DNA remains: 48 bases, in frame from the first base. This clonotype was detected many times. It has no known antigen specificity. No much larger clonotype is one base removed from it; base qualities were not supplied. The method behind the library was 5' RACE. Sequenced using an Illumina HiSeq 2000. Template switching introduced a universal primer binding site; the final cDNA contained a unique molecular identifier, enabling accurate counting of TCR cDNA molecules. Specific primers in the conserved constant-segment region were used to synthesize first-strand cDNA for TCR alpha and beta chains. Each cDNA library was double barcoded, with a SMART-Mk sample barcode plus Illumina barcodes, to control for contamination. TruSeq adapter sequences along with Illumina sample barcodes were introduced in two successive PCR steps. The Illumina HiSeq platform was used with custom primers to sequence TCR alpha and beta cDNA libraries. The published analysis was carried out like this. Raw reads were processed with MiGEC to extract unique molecular identifiers, and MiXCR was used to determine CDR3 positions. For each individual, recombination models were inferred using an EM algorithm with the repgenHMM and IGoR tools. Shared clonotypes were analyzed with the tcR package in R, and sharing was normalized by the product of cloneset sizes. Out-of-frame nonproductive sequences were analyzed to study raw recombination free of thymic and clonal selection effects. The public reads were run again by TCRdb, first through fastp at Q25 and then through MiXCR, and only productive beta chains were kept. CDR3 protein duplicates are merged, each entry listing the most common genes and DNA. TCRdb assigned the V and J calls; the authors' analysis was not used. This sample holds 500,000 to 650,000 distinct CDR3 sequences; around 7.5% were observed only once. The leading ten clones occupy about 1.5% of the sample.

These records were also assigned to another study, of yellow fever vaccine responses in identical twins. The other study reports the following: According to the authors, in identical twins the way T cells responded to vaccination appeared partly convergent and partly personalized. In the study, vaccine-responding T cell clones were precisely tracked in identical twins.

The source material was PBMCs. In this chain, TRBV24-1 is recombined with TRBJ2-2, and possibly TRBD1, on 6 matching bases. The sequence was obtained from a woman younger than 35 in good health. The bases are TGTGCCACCAGTGTAAACAGGGTGTCGAACACCGGGGAGCTGTTTTTT. It specifies CATSVNRVSNTGELFF.